A single sample gave rise to the 30 T cell receptor beta chains below, sequenced in a study of T-cell memory formation after mild COVID-19. Via MiXCR, TCRdb re-called the 5' RACE reads, giving one row per CDR3 protein. The repertoire holds hundreds of thousands of distinct CDR3 sequences, with roughly 20% as singletons. The sample consisted of PBMCs or a T cell subset sorted from them (not recorded which). The origin of the receptors is an adult woman who had mild COVID-19 (a few samples of this study predate the infection). Cell type and time point are not known.

V usage is TRBV7-6 and J usage is TRBJ2-5; no firm D call. CDR1 and CDR2 (germline): SGHVS, FNYEAQ. Trimming left V 4 bases short and J 5 bases short, with 14 bases between. The CDR3 has 14 residues. The CDR3 coding sequence is TGTGCCAGCAGCTCCGGAGACCCAGTGGAGACCCAGTACTTC. This gives the protein CASSSGDPVETQYF.

The chain links TRBV20-1 to TRBJ2-2, with TRBD1 matching over 8 bases. This CDR3 comprises 15 residues. Germline V gives CDR1 DFQATT, CDR2 SNEGSKA (reference sequence). The V segment lost 5 bases and the J segment 5 bases; nucleotides outside the gene matches: 10. The chain's CDR3 is CSAGSGRGQTGELFF. The CDR3 bases are TGCAGTGCTGGGAGCGGCAGGGGGCAGACCGGGGAGCTGTTTTTT.

The rearrangement uses TRBV7-9 and TRBJ2-5; D ambiguous. Deletions cut 1 base from V and 5 bases from J, with 11 bases between. Germline loops: CDR1 SEHNR, CDR2 FQNEAQ (reference sequence). The CDR3 is 14 amino acids. DNA for the CDR3: TGTGCCAGCAGCTTAGGGGCAGTCTCCGAGACCCAGTACTTC. It specifies CASSLGAVSETQYF.

This sequence joins TRBV7-9 and TRBJ2-1, with 8 bases that match TRBD2. The CDR3 is 14 amino acids. Trimming cost V 5 bases and J 10 bases; bases outside gene matches: 10. Germline lookup yields CDR1 SEHNR and CDR2 FQNEAQ (reference sequence). This CDR3 reads CASSLPGGAWEQFF. CDR3 DNA sequence: TGTGCCAGCAGCCTTCCCGGGGGGGCCTGGGAGCAGTTCTTC.

This chain links TRBV24-1 with TRBJ2-1; TRBD1 or TRBD2 may be the D gene (5 bases each). Germline CDR1 KGHDR, CDR2 SFDVKD. Deletions cut 9 bases from V and 5 bases from J, with 7 bases between. The CDR3 is 11 residues long. The CDR3: CATGGDNEQFF. Written as DNA, the CDR3 is TGTGCCACCGGGGGAGACAATGAGCAGTTCTTC.

This chain joins TRBV29-1 and TRBJ2-1; 14 bases match TRBD2. Germline lookup yields CDR1 SQVTM and CDR2 ANQGSEA. The CDR3 spans 13 residues. The junction had 3 bases not matched to a gene; V was cut back by 7 bases and J by 7 bases. The CDR3 loop reads CSAGLAGVNEQFF. The CDR3 nucleotides read TGCAGCGCGGGACTAGCGGGAGTGAATGAGCAGTTCTTC.

This chain joins TRBV7-9 and TRBJ2-5, with unresolved D. From germline, CDR1 is SEHNR and CDR2 FQNEAQ (reference sequence). The germline V and J ends were trimmed by 5 bases and 4 bases, with 11 bases remaining between them. This CDR3 is 13 amino acids long. The DNA of the CDR3 is TGTGCCAGCAGCAACCCGGTCCGAGAGACCCAGTACTTC. Amino acids: CASSNPVRETQYF.

CDR3 nucleotide sequence: TGTGCCAGCTCACCAAGTGGTAGCGGGGGGGCCCACGAGCAGTACTTC. Its protein is CASSPSGSGGAHEQYF. This chain uses TRBV18 with TRBJ2-7, with 11 bases matching TRBD2. Unmatched junction bases numbered 8, after V lost 2 bases and J lost 5 bases. The CDR3 extends over 16 amino acids. In germline, CDR1 is KGHSH, CDR2 LQKENI.

Only a few counts were recorded for this clonotype. The V call is TRBV6-5, the J call TRBJ1-2; 8 bases line up with TRBD1. V was clipped by 0 bases and J by 4 bases; unmatched bases: 10. The CDR3 loop spans 17 amino acids. Germline V gene lookup returns CDR1 MNHEY and CDR2 SVGAGI. The CDR3 region has the DNA TGTGCCAGCAGTTACTCTTCCCTCGGACAGGGCGGCTATGGCTACACCTTC. It specifies CASSYSSLGQGGYGYTF.

The chain uses TRBV7-2 and TRBJ2-5, with 10 bases fitting TRBD1. This CDR3 contains 14 residues. J was trimmed by 2 bases and V by 5 bases; bases with no gene match: 2. Germline CDR1 is SGHTA and CDR2 is FQGNSA. The CDR3 DNA reads as TGTGCCAGCAGCAAGGACAGGGGGCAAGAGACCCAGTACTTC. Encoded protein: CASSKDRGQETQYF.

The J gene is TRBJ1-2, the V gene TRBV24-1; D may be TRBD1 (6 bases). CDR1 is KGHDR, CDR2 SFDVKD, per germline. Between the trimmed V and J ends, which lost 3 bases and 2 bases, there was a span of 9 bases. The CDR3 has 14 amino acids. For the CDR3, the DNA is TGTGCCACCAGTGATCCAGGGGTAAACTATGGCTACACCTTC. As protein: CATSDPGVNYGYTF.

This clonotype was seen repeatedly, ten times or more. This chain links TRBV20-1 with TRBJ2-3; no clear D gene. Trimming removed 1 base from V and 5 bases from J, with 4 bases in between. Per the germline V gene, CDR1 is DFQATT and CDR2 is SNEGSKA (reference sequence). This CDR3 spans 11 amino acids. The CDR3: CSARGIDTQYF. The CDR3 DNA reads as TGCAGTGCTAGAGGAATAGATACGCAGTATTTT.

This rearrangement joins TRBV7-8 to TRBJ1-5; D is possibly TRBD1 (6 bases). The CDR3 length is 15 residues. Trimming removed 4 bases at V and 5 bases at J, with 15 bases between. Germline V gene sequence: CDR1 SGHVS, CDR2 FQNEAQ. Written as DNA, the CDR3 is TGTGCCAGCAGCTCCCTAGGGGGGACCCATCAGCCCCAGCATTTT. Amino acid sequence: CASSSLGGTHQPQHF.

This clonotype was found a few times. The chain couples TRBV25-1 to TRBJ2-3; tentatively, D is TRBD2 (5 bases). CDR3 size: 14 residues. Germline V lookup: CDR1 MGHDK, CDR2 SYGVNS. Trimming took off 8 bases at V and 5 bases at J, with 17 bases between the two ends. CDR3 DNA: TGTGCCAGCGCACAAGAGGGCCGGGGAGATACGCAGTATTTT. Its translation: CASAQEGRGDTQYF. The variable domain in full, with the rest retrieved from reference TRBV25-1 and TRBJ2-3, is EADIYQTPRYLVIGTGKKITLECSQTMGHDKMYWYQQDPGMELHLIHYSYGVNSTEKGDLSSESTVSRIRTEHFPLTLESARPSHTSQYLCASAQEGRGDTQYFGPGTRLTVL.

There are a few counts of this clonotype. V gene TRBV12-3 or TRBV12-4 combines with J gene TRBJ1-3; D is undetermined. V was pared by 6 bases and J by 4 bases, with 10 bases between. The CDR3 has 13 amino acids. The CDR3 protein is CASSFDPGNTIYF. Written as DNA, the CDR3 is TGTGCCAGCAGCTTCGACCCCGGAAACACCATATATTTT.

The chain's CDR3 is CSARKGADSYEQYF. Written as DNA, the CDR3 is TGCAGTGCTAGGAAGGGGGCGGACTCGTACGAGCAGTACTTC. The chain employs TRBV20-1 and TRBJ2-7; 7 bases are shared with TRBD1. Germline V gene sequence: CDR1 DFQATT, CDR2 SNEGSKA (reference sequence). V trimming: 3 bases; J trimming: 4 bases; junction bases outside the gene matches: 9. CDR3 length: 14 amino acids.

The table lists this clonotype with many counts. The rearrangement links TRBV4-3 to TRBJ2-5, with D tentatively TRBD1 (6 bases). Per the germline V gene, CDR1 is LGHNA and CDR2 is YSLEER. Trimming left V 0 bases short and J 2 bases short, with 13 bases between. This CDR3 has 16 residues. The CDR3 loop reads CASSQDRGWRQETQYF. The DNA for the CDR3 is TGCGCCAGCAGCCAAGACAGGGGATGGCGGCAAGAGACCCAGTACTTC.

The chain couples TRBV7-2 to TRBJ1-2; no clear D gene. This CDR3 has 15 amino acids. Germline V gene lookup returns CDR1 SGHTA and CDR2 FQGNSA. The V end was cut by 1 base, the J end by 4 bases, with 13 bases between. In nucleotides, the CDR3 is TGTGCCAGCAGCTTAGAAACAACGTTGATCTATGGCTACACCTTC. Encoded protein: CASSLETTLIYGYTF. Full variable domain (missing parts from reference TRBV7-2 and TRBJ1-2): GAGVSQSPSNKVTEKGKDVELRCDPISGHTALYWYRQSLGQGLEFLIYFQGNSAPDKSGLPSDRFSAERTGGSVSTLTIQRTQQEDSAVYLCASSLETTLIYGYTFGSGTRLTVV.

The chain couples TRBV25-1 to TRBJ2-2; maybe TRBD2 (5 bases). The germline V and J ends were trimmed by 3 bases and 6 bases, with 14 bases remaining between them. This CDR3 is built from 15 residues. Looked up from germline, CDR1 is MGHDK and CDR2 is SYGVNS. CDR3 DNA: TGTGCCAGCAGTGATTGTCGGGATGGGCCCGGGGAGCTGTTTTTT. Its protein is CASSDCRDGPGELFF.

This clonotype showed up just once. The rearrangement uses TRBV24-1 and TRBJ1-5, with TRBD1 matching 8 bases. V shed 4 bases and J 7 bases; nucleotides not matched to a gene: 8. Germline V gives CDR1 KGHDR, CDR2 SFDVKD. The CDR3 extends over 15 amino acids. CDR3 nucleotide sequence: TGTGCCACCAGTGACGGACAGGGTGGATACCAGCCCCAGCATTTT. Protein product: CATSDGQGGYQPQHF.

In this sample, this clonotype turned up once. CDR3 in DNA: TGTGCCAGCAGCCTCAGGGCTTCCAGTGGTGGGGCCAACGTCCTGACTTTC. The encoded protein is CASSLRASSGGANVLTF. V is TRBV4-2 and J is TRBJ2-6; maybe TRBD1 (5 bases). V lost 4 bases to trimming and J lost 3 bases, with 16 bases between them. The germline CDR1 and CDR2 sequences are LGHNA and YNFKEQ. The CDR3 totals 17 residues.

The genes are TRBV6-5 and TRBJ1-5; D not certain. The CDR3 length is 15 residues. Between the trimmed V and J ends, which lost 0 bases and 4 bases, there was a span of 10 bases. Germline assignment: CDR1 MNHEY and CDR2 SVGAGI. Here the CDR3 reads CASSYSLVGNQPQHF. The CDR3 DNA follows: TGTGCCAGCAGTTACTCCCTCGTGGGAAATCAGCCCCAGCATTTT.

This chain connects TRBV12-3 or TRBV12-4 to TRBJ2-1; 11 positions match TRBD1. The V segment lost 7 bases and the J segment 3 bases; nucleotides outside the gene matches: 5. This CDR3 spans 15 amino acids. The CDR3 loop is CASTYGTGGYNEQFF. Here the CDR3 DNA reads TGTGCCAGCACATACGGGACAGGGGGCTACAATGAGCAGTTCTTC.

This clonotype was seen only a few times. This chain joins TRBV15 and TRBJ2-7, with 12 bases aligning to TRBD1. The CDR3 contains 14 residues. The germline gives CDR1 LNHNV, CDR2 YYDKDF (reference sequence). V was pared by 5 bases and J by 7 bases, with 6 bases of the junction left unmatched. This chain's CDR3 is CATSGTGGLGEQYF. The CDR3 nucleotides are TGTGCCACCAGCGGGACAGGGGGCCTGGGGGAGCAGTACTTC. The entire variable domain, with the rest obtained from reference TRBV15 and TRBJ2-7, is as follows: DAMVIQNPRYQVTQFGKPVTLSCSQTLNHNVMYWYQQKSSQAPKLLFHYYDKDFNNEADTPDNFQSRRPNTSFCFLDIRSPGLGDTAMYLCATSGTGGLGEQYFGPGTRLTVT.

This clonotype was seen many times. At one end the junction does not follow the germline gene, possibly because of a read error. The chain has TRBV7-9 and TRBJ2-7; D not resolved. Germline assignment: CDR1 SEHNR and CDR2 FQNEAQ (reference sequence). There are 13 residues in the CDR3. CDR3 in DNA: TGCGCCAGCAGCTTTTCGGGCTCCTACGAGCAGTACTTC. It codes for CASSFSGSYEQYF.

The chain has TRBV20-1 and TRBJ1-1, with D uncertain. The ends were cut back, 3 bases at V and 12 bases at J, with 20 bases in the middle. This CDR3 has 13 amino acids. The germline gives CDR1 DFQATT, CDR2 SNEGSKA (reference sequence). CDR3 DNA: TGCAGTGCTAGTTCGGGCGGCGGGGTTGGGTCTTTCTTT. Translating gives CSASSGGGVGSFF.

The chain employs TRBV15 and TRBJ2-6; a possible D gene is TRBD1 (6 bases). Germline V gene data show CDR1 as LNHNV and CDR2 as YYDKDF (reference sequence). V lost 0 bases to trimming and J lost 3 bases, with 6 bases between them. The length of the CDR3 is 15 residues. The CDR3 sequence: CATSRDRGGANVLTF. CDR3 DNA sequence: TGTGCCACCAGCAGAGACAGGGGTGGGGCCAACGTCCTGACTTTC.

V is TRBV7-2 and J is TRBJ1-1, with 7 positions matching TRBD1. The CDR3 spans 14 residues. V was pared by 6 bases and J by 3 bases, with 7 bases of the junction left unmatched. Germline values: CDR1 SGHTA, CDR2 FQGNSA. The CDR3 nucleotides are TGTGCCAGCAGAACCGCGACAGGGTACACTGAAGCTTTCTTT. Residues: CASRTATGYTEAFF.

This clonotype was seen a few times. The V and J genes are TRBV7-2 and TRBJ2-5; 7 bases fit TRBD1. V dropped 2 bases and J dropped 5; count of bases not matched to a gene: 5. Germline V lookup: CDR1 SGHTA, CDR2 FQGNSA. This CDR3 is built from 14 residues. In DNA form, the CDR3 reads TGTGCCAGCAGCTTATCGGGCAGGGGGGAGACCCAGTACTTC. Protein product: CASSLSGRGETQYF.

V gene TRBV5-1 combines with J gene TRBJ2-7; 9 bases agree with TRBD1. The CDR3 runs to 15 residues. The germline V gene has CDR1 SGHRS and CDR2 YFSETQ. V lost 4 bases and J lost 3; bases outside the gene matches: 8. The CDR3 protein is CASSLPPGQGYEQYF. The CDR3 nucleotides are TGCGCCAGCAGCCTACCCCCGGGACAGGGCTACGAGCAGTACTTC. Full variable domain (missing parts from reference TRBV5-1 and TRBJ2-7): KAGVTQTPRYLIKTRGQQVTLSCSPISGHRSVSWYQQTPGQGLQFLFEYFSETQRNKGNFPGRFSGRQFSNSRSEMNVSTLELGDSALYLCASSLPPGQGYEQYFGPGTRLTVT.